A selection of T cell receptor beta chains follows, all from one sample in a study of T-cell memory formation after mild COVID-19. TCRdb analysed the 5' RACE reads with MiXCR anew, one entry per CDR3 protein. Of about 170,000 distinct CDR3 sequences detected, 10% to 15% appear once; the ten largest clones hold about 3.3%. Sequenced input: PBMCs or a T cell subset sorted from them (not recorded which). Receptor source: a man aged 18 to 29 who had mild COVID-19 (a few samples of this study predate the infection). Cell type and time point are not known. Each CDR3 is given with its conserved first and last residue. D genes are given only for firm matches. Not every row has a clone size; where given, it reads once, few, many or a size class.

d_call | clone_size | j_call | v_call | cdr3_nt | cdr3_aa
. | . | TRBJ1-2 | TRBV7-3 | TGTGCCAGCAGCCCAGCGGGCGGACCCAACTATGGCTACACCTTC | CASSPAGGPNYGYTF
. | . | TRBJ2-7 | TRBV7-6 | TGTGCCAGCAGCCCCTGGTCTTGGAACGAGCAGTACTTC | CASSPWSWNEQYF
TRBD1 | . | TRBJ1-2 | TRBV5-1 | TGCGCCAGCAGCCCGAACAGGGGGACCAACTATGGCTACACCTTC | CASSPNRGTNYGYTF
. | few | TRBJ2-5 | TRBV29-1 | TGCAGCGTTGGGACAGTAGGGACCCAGTACTTC | CSVGTVGTQYF
TRBD1 | . | TRBJ1-2 | TRBV5-1 | TGCGCCAGCTCACCCCGGGACAGGGAAGTTTCCACCTTC | CASSPRDREVSTF
TRBD2 | many | TRBJ2-5 | TRBV20-1 | TGCAGTGCTAGAGATAACCTAGCGGTCCAAGAGACCCAGTACTTC | CSARDNLAVQETQYF
. | many | TRBJ2-3 | TRBV7-3 | TGTGCCAGCAGCCCCCTCGGCCAGAGCACAGATACGCAGTATTTT | CASSPLGQSTDTQYF
TRBD2 | few | TRBJ2-5 | TRBV20-1 | TGCAGTGCTAGAGATCGAATGGCCGGGAGGGAGACCCAGTACTTC | CSARDRMAGRETQYF
. | . | TRBJ2-5 | TRBV4-3 | TGCGCCAGCAGCCAAGGTGCTTCGGAGACCCAGTACTTC | CASSQGASETQYF
TRBD1 | . | TRBJ2-7 | TRBV5-1 | TGCGCCAGCAGCTGGGGACAGGGGTTTGGCGAGCAGTACTTC | CASSWGQGFGEQYF
TRBD1 | . | TRBJ1-1 | TRBV6-2/TRBV6-3 | TGTGCCAGCAGTGGGACCTTCAGGGGGCCGCTTATGAACACTGAAGCTTTCTTT | CASSGTFRGPLMNTEAFF
. | . | TRBJ1-6 | TRBV7-9 | TGTGCCAGCAGCTTAAGGTCTCAGTTACAGTCACCCCTCCACTTT | CASSLRSQLQSPLHF
. | few | TRBJ2-7 | TRBV11-2 | TGTGCCAGCAGCTCACAAGGGGTGCTGCAGTACTTC | CASSSQGVLQYF
. | . | TRBJ2-7 | TRBV7-2 | TGTGCCAGCAGCTTCCAAGCAAGGAGCTCCTACGAGCAGTACTTC | CASSFQARSSYEQYF
. | few | TRBJ2-3 | TRBV12-3/TRBV12-4 | TGTGCCAGCACCCGAGGCACGAGCACAGATACGCAGTATTTT | CASTRGTSTDTQYF
. | many | TRBJ2-3 | TRBV7-8 | TGTGCCAGCAGCTTAGCCAAGGGGGGACGCGATACGCAGTATTTT | CASSLAKGGRDTQYF